The T cell receptor beta chain under discussion was sequenced for a study of cytomegalovirus exposure and HLA in healthy donors. 60 Vbeta and 13 Jbeta primers were used in PCR. TCRdb's table, derived via immunoSEQ multiplex PCR, lists solely in-frame clones and lacks some. Of 110,000 or so clones in the sample, 74% were seen once. The germline CDR1 and CDR2 sequences are GTSNPN and SVGIG (reference sequence). Trimming took 8 bases from V and 1 from J, leaving 15 bases between them. CDR3 length: 14 amino acids. The sequence was collected from a human donor in good health. The sample was PBMCs. This chain connects TRBV30 to TRBJ1-5, with no clear D. The CDR3, as DNA: TGTGCCGTTGGCCGGGGAGGGAGCAATCAGCCCCAGCATTTT. It yields the protein CAVGRGGSNQPQHF.